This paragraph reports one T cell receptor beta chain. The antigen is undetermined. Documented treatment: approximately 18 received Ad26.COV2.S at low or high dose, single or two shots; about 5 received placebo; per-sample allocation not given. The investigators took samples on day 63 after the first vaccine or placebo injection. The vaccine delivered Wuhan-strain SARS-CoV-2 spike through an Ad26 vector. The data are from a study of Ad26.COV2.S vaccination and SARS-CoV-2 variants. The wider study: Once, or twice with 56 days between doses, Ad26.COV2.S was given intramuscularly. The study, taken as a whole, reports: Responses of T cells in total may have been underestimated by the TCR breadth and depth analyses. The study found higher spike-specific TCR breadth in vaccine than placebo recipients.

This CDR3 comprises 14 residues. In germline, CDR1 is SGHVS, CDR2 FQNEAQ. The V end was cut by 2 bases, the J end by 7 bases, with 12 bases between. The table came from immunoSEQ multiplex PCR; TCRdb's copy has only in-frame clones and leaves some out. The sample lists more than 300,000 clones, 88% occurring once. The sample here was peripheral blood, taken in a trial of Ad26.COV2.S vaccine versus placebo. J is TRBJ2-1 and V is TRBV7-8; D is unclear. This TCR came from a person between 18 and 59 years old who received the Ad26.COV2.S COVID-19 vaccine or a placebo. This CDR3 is CASSLSGELNEQFF. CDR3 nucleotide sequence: TGTGCCAGCAGCTTATCAGGTGAATTAAATGAGCAGTTCTTC.